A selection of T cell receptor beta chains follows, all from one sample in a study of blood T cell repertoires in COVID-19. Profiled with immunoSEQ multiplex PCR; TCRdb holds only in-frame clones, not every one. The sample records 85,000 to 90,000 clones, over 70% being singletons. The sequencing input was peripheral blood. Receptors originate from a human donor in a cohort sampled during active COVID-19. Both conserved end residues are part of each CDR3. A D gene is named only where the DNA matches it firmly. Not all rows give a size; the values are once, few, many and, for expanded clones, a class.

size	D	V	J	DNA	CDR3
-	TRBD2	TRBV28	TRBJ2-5	TGTGCCAGCAGTTGGCCGACTACTAGCGGGAGTCGGAGGGAGACCCAGTACTTC	CASSWPTTSGSRRETQYF
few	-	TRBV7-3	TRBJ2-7	TGTGCCAGCAGCTTAATCTCGGGAGTGGAGCAGTACTTC	CASSLISGVEQYF
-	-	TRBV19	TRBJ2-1	TGTGCCAGTAGTAGTAGGGGTAATGGTAACAATGAGCAGTTCTTC	CASSSRGNGNNEQFF
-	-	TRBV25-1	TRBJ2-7	TGTGCCAGCAGCCCCAGGAACTACGAGCAGTACTTC	CASSPRNYEQYF
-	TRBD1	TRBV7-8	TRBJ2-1	TGTGCCAGCAGCCCTTTCTGGACAGGGGGCAGGGATGAGCAGTTCTTC	CASSPFWTGGRDEQFF
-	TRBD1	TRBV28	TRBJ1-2	TGTGCCAGCAGCCAACCCCCGGGACAGGGAGCTGGCTACACCTTC	CASSQPPGQGAGYTF
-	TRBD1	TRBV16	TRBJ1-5	TGTGCCAGCAGATCGACAGGGGGCCGTCAGCCCCAGCATTTT	CASRSTGGRQPQHF
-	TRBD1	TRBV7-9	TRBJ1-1	TGTGCCAGCAGCTTACAGGGGGTTGAGAACACTGAAGCTTTCTTT	CASSLQGVENTEAFF
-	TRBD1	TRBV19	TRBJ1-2	TGTGCCAGTATTCAGGACAGGGCAAGTAACTATGGCTACACCTTC	CASIQDRASNYGYTF
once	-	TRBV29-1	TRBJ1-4	TGCAGCGCCCTTGGACAAGTAAATGAAAAACTGTTTTTT	CSALGQVNEKLFF
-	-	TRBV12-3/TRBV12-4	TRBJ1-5	TGTGCCAGCACCAGCGGGTCGGAACAGCCCCAGCATTTT	CASTSGSEQPQHF
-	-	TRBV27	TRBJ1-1	TGTGCCAGCAGTCTCTTAGGGGGGGCCCTGAACACTGAAGCTTTCTTT	CASSLLGGALNTEAFF
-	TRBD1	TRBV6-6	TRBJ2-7	TGTGCCAGCAGTTACTATGGACAGGGATTCTACGAGCAGTACTTC	CASSYYGQGFYEQYF
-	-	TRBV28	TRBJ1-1	TGTGCCAGCAGTTTGGGTGGGGGGGACACTGAAGCTTTCTTT	CASSLGGGDTEAFF
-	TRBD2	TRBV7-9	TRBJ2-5	TGTGCCAGCAGCTTGGGACTAGCGGCCCAAGAGACCCAGTACTTC	CASSLGLAAQETQYF
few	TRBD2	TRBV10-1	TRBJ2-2	TGCGCCAGCAGTGAGTCCGGCGGGAGTGGGACCGGGGAGCTGTTTTTT	CASSESGGSGTGELFF
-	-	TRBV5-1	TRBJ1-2	TGCGCCAGCAGCTTGGAGGGACAAGGTGACTATGGCTACACCTTC	CASSLEGQGDYGYTF